These T cell receptor beta chains were read from a single sample in a study of blood T cell repertoires in COVID-19. Method: immunoSEQ multiplex PCR; TCRdb's copy keeps in-frame clones and lacks some. This repertoire shows about 220,000 clones, about four fifths found once; its top ten account for about 3.7%. Sequencing was performed on PBMCs or T cells enriched from blood (not recorded which). The receptor set was obtained from a woman aged 55-70 years who had recovered from COVID-19. CDR3s include the opening cysteine and the closing phenylalanine or tryptophan. A D gene is named only where the DNA matches it firmly. Clone size is not always given. Where it is, it says once, few, many or a class for expanded clones.

TRBV12-5	TRBJ1-1	NA	NA	CASGSRVNTEAFF	TGTGCTAGTGGGAGCAGGGTGAACACTGAAGCTTTCTTT
TRBV9	TRBJ2-2	TRBD1	NA	CASSASRTGKNTGELFF	TGTGCCAGCAGCGCTTCTCGGACAGGCAAGAACACCGGGGAGCTGTTTTTT
TRBV3-1/TRBV3-2	TRBJ2-5	TRBD2	NA	CASSQVLAGESETQYF	TGTGCCAGCAGCCAGGTACTAGCGGGAGAATCGGAGACCCAGTACTTC
TRBV18	TRBJ2-7	NA	NA	CASSPRGAAYEQYF	TGTGCCAGCTCACCACGTGGAGCCGCCTACGAGCAGTACTTC
TRBV6-5	TRBJ1-4	NA	NA	CASSGGPVGKLFF	TGTGCCAGCAGCGGGGGGCCGGTGGGAAAACTGTTTTTT
TRBV6-6	TRBJ1-2	NA	NA	CASTAGRGLWGYTF	TGTGCCAGCACCGCTGGCAGGGGCCTATGGGGCTACACCTTC
TRBV10-2	TRBJ2-1	TRBD2	NA	CASSESYVWREGFF	TGCGCCAGCAGTGAGTCGTACGTTTGGCGGGAGGGGTTCTTC
TRBV10-1	TRBJ2-7	NA	NA	CASSHGDRAYRGAEQYF	TGCGCCAGCAGTCACGGGGACCGGGCCTACCGCGGGGCCGAGCAGTACTTC
TRBV6-5	TRBJ2-1	TRBD2	NA	CASMTSSYNNEQFF	TGTGCCAGCATGACTAGCAGTTACAACAATGAGCAGTTCTTC
TRBV10-2	TRBJ1-1	NA	NA	CASSESWAEAFF	TGCGCCAGCAGTGAGTCTTGGGCCGAAGCTTTCTTT
TRBV7-2	TRBJ1-5	TRBD1	NA	CASSFRQGAPQPQHF	TGTGCCAGCAGCTTTCGACAGGGAGCACCTCAGCCCCAGCATTTT
TRBV5-4	TRBJ2-1	TRBD2	NA	CASSSPTSGRAYNEQFF	TGTGCCAGCAGCTCCCCGACTAGCGGCAGAGCCTACAATGAGCAGTTCTTC
TRBV18	TRBJ1-5	TRBD1	NA	CASSPSAQGGNQPQHF	TGTGCCAGCTCACCAAGTGCACAGGGGGGAAATCAGCCCCAGCATTTT
TRBV3-1/TRBV3-2	TRBJ2-3	TRBD2	NA	CASTVSAGGHTQYF	TGTGCCAGCACCGTTTCAGCGGGAGGGCATACGCAGTATTTT
TRBV18	TRBJ2-7	NA	NA	CASSQTTGNEQYF	TGTGCCAGCTCACAAACTACAGGGAACGAGCAGTACTTC
TRBV7-9	TRBJ2-4	NA	NA	CASSLRVGRATKNIQYF	TGTGCCAGCAGCTTAAGGGTTGGGCGGGCCACCAAAAACATTCAGTACTTC
TRBV5-6	TRBJ2-5	TRBD1	NA	CASSPPYRGQETQYF	TGTGCCAGCAGCCCGCCGTACAGGGGCCAAGAGACCCAGTACTTC
TRBV3-1/TRBV3-2	TRBJ1-3	TRBD1	NA	CASSPTGGVSGNTIYF	TGTGCCAGCAGCCCTACAGGGGGAGTCTCTGGAAACACCATATATTTT
TRBV7-9	TRBJ1-1	NA	NA	CASSLKTQGNTEAFF	TGTGCCAGCAGCTTAAAGACCCAGGGGAACACTGAAGCTTTCTTT
TRBV2	TRBJ2-5	NA	once	CASCLGETQYF	TGTGCCAGCTGCCTCGGAGAGACCCAGTACTTC
TRBV4-3	TRBJ1-1	TRBD1	NA	CASSHSMAGGGSAEAFF	TGCGCCAGCAGCCATTCCATGGCAGGGGGCGGTTCGGCTGAAGCTTTCTTT
TRBV11-2	TRBJ1-4	NA	NA	CASSLGARGTNEKLFF	TGTGCCAGCAGCTTAGGAGCCCGGGGAACTAATGAAAAACTGTTTTTT
TRBV5-1	TRBJ2-2	TRBD1	NA	CASSWTGQNTGELFF	TGCGCCAGCAGCTGGACAGGGCAGAACACCGGGGAGCTGTTTTTT
TRBV12-5	TRBJ1-2	TRBD1	NA	CASALGTDYGYTF	TGTGCTAGTGCCCTCGGGACAGATTATGGCTACACCTTC
TRBV4-1	TRBJ2-2	TRBD2	NA	CASSQDAGGTSGKNTGELFF	TGCGCCAGCAGCCAAGATGCTGGGGGGACTAGCGGGAAAAACACCGGGGAGCTGTTTTTT
TRBV29-1	TRBJ2-7	TRBD1	NA	CSVVSTRGGGQVWEQYF	TGCAGCGTTGTCTCCACCCGAGGTGGGGGACAGGTGTGGGAGCAGTACTTC
TRBV27	TRBJ2-1	TRBD1	few	CASSFSGTGGLNEQFF	TGTGCCAGCAGTTTCTCGGGGACAGGGGGCTTGAATGAGCAGTTCTTC
TRBV15	TRBJ2-5	TRBD2	NA	CATSRGGEGETQYF	TGTGCCACCAGCAGAGGCGGGGAGGGCGAGACCCAGTACTTC
TRBV7-9	TRBJ2-2	TRBD2	NA	CASSALAGGPTGELFF	TGTGCCAGCAGCGCCTTAGCGGGGGGGCCCACCGGGGAGCTGTTTTTT
TRBV19	TRBJ2-2	TRBD1	NA	CASSMQGANTGELFF	TGTGCCAGTAGTATGCAGGGGGCGAACACCGGGGAGCTGTTTTTT
TRBV7-2	TRBJ1-5	TRBD1	once	CASSLDRASNQPQHF	TGTGCCAGCAGCTTGGACAGGGCTAGCAATCAGCCCCAGCATTTT
TRBV5-1	TRBJ1-1	NA	NA	CASSFPFQTQGAANTEAFF	TGCGCCAGCAGCTTCCCCTTCCAGACTCAGGGTGCCGCGAACACTGAAGCTTTCTTT
TRBV28	TRBJ2-7	TRBD1	few	CATERGDRDSYEQYF	TGTGCCACCGAAAGGGGGGACAGGGACTCCTACGAGCAGTACTTC
TRBV1	TRBJ2-7	NA	NA	CTSSQWRQVPYEQYF	TGCACCAGCAGCCAATGGAGGCAGGTCCCCTACGAGCAGTACTTC
TRBV2	TRBJ1-1	NA	NA	CASSEALWGQAFF	TGTGCCAGCAGTGAAGCGCTTTGGGGGCAAGCTTTCTTT